This T cell receptor beta chain was sequenced for a study of radiotherapy plus CTLA-4 blockade in lung cancer. Regarding the study as a whole: Reported findings show early blood T cell clone dynamics, with interferon-beta, best predicted response.

CTLA-4 blockade with ipilimumab, together with focal radiation, was given to patients with chemo-refractory metastatic non-small-cell lung cancer. With regard to this clone: The antigen is unknown.

Germline V gene lookup returns CDR1 MDHEN and CDR2 SYDVKM. Losses at the gene ends were 3 bases for V and 3 bases for J; bases not matched to a gene: 5. The length of the CDR3 is 16 residues. Here immunoSEQ multiplex PCR was the method, and the copy in TCRdb shows in-frame clones only, minus some. The table has 55,000 to 65,000 clones, approximately 76% seen once. The gene calls are TRBV28 and TRBJ1-1; 12 bases align to TRBD1. Sequences were derived from peripheral blood, sampled from a patient treated with radiotherapy plus ipilimumab. The receptor's source is a human donor with non-small cell lung cancer who had a complete response to radiotherapy plus ipilimumab. The CDR3 nucleotides are TGTGCCAGCAGTTTGCCGGGACAGGGGGCTGACACTGAAGCTTTCTTT. Translated: CASSLPGQGADTEAFF.